The 14 T cell receptor beta chains in this list originate from one sample, sequenced in a study of breast tumors, draining lymph nodes, adjacent tissues. MiXCR, applied by TCRdb to the multiplex PCR reads, yields one record per CDR3 protein. Among roughly 7,100 distinct CDR3 sequences listed, around two fifths were seen once. The sample taken for sequencing was tumor-adjacent breast tissue. The receptors stem from a female donor with breast cancer. Some clones in this sample may be carry-over from other donors' samples.

By share, this clonotype counts as medium-sized (0.01 to 0.1%). The chain joins TRBV6-1 to TRBJ1-6, with unresolved D. Germline-derived CDR1 and CDR2 are MNHNS and SASEGT. The CDR3 extends over 13 amino acids. V was shortened by 0 bases and J by 9 bases, with 6 bases between the two germline ends. The CDR3 is CASSEARSSPLHF. The CDR3, as DNA: TGTGCCAGCAGTGAAGCGCGGTCTTCACCCCTCCACTTT.

By share, this clonotype ranks as medium-sized. The chain employs TRBV7-9 and TRBJ2-1, with 14 positions matching TRBD2. V lost 6 bases to trimming and J lost 5 bases; unmatched junction nucleotides: 3. Germline CDR1 is SEHNR and CDR2 is FQNEAQ (reference sequence). The CDR3 is 15 residues long. Written as DNA, the CDR3 is TGTGCCAGCAGGACGACTAGCGGGGGGGACAATGAGCAGTTCTTC. Translation gives CASRTTSGGDNEQFF.

The chain joins TRBV27 to TRBJ2-5; 9 bases are a match to TRBD1. J was trimmed by 2 bases and V by 3 bases; bases with no gene match: 10. Germline V gene sequence: CDR1 MNHEY, CDR2 SMNVEV (reference sequence). The CDR3 contains 17 residues. CDR3 residues: CASSFTGGSLTQETQYF. The DNA of the CDR3 is TGTGCCAGCAGTTTTACAGGGGGCAGCCTGACACAAGAGACCCAGTACTTC.

The J gene is TRBJ1-5, the V gene TRBV7-2; maybe TRBD1 (6 bases). Looked up from germline, CDR1 is SGHTA and CDR2 is FQGNSA. Trimming took 4 bases from V and 5 from J, leaving 12 bases between them. The CDR3 spans 14 residues. The CDR3 DNA follows: TGTGCCAGCAGCTCCGGGACACTCCATCAGCCCCAGCATTTT. Translated: CASSSGTLHQPQHF.

The rearrangement links TRBV2 to TRBJ2-3; 8 bases are a match to TRBD2. CDR1 is SNHLY and CDR2 is FYNNEI in the germline V gene. After removal of 8 bases from V and 6 bases from J, the junction contained 10 bases not matched to a gene. The CDR3 runs to 14 residues. The CDR3 region has the DNA TGTGCCAGCTCGCCCGGGGGGGGGACGGATACGCAGTATTTT. Translated: CASSPGGGTDTQYF. Complete variable domain (other parts from reference TRBV2 and TRBJ2-3): EPEVTQTPSHQVTQMGQEVILRCVPISNHLYFYWYRQILGQKVEFLVSFYNNEISEKSEIFDDQFSVERPDGSNFTLKIRSTKLEDSAMYFCASSPGGGTDTQYFGPGTRLTVL.

The V call is TRBV19, the J call TRBJ2-5; 7 nucleotides agree with TRBD1. Trimming took 7 bases from V and 5 from J; bases not matched to a gene: 10. The germline CDR1 and CDR2 sequences are LNHDA and SQIVND (reference sequence). This CDR3 is built from 14 residues. In DNA form, the CDR3 reads TGTGCCAGTACTTCAGGGGGTGGTTCGGAGACCCAGTACTTC. Amino acid sequence: CASTSGGGSETQYF.

This clonotype showed up many times. The J gene is TRBJ2-7, the V gene TRBV19; D not certain. V gave up 10 bases and J gave up 2 bases, with 15 bases separating them. CDR1 and CDR2 from the germline V gene are LNHDA and SQIVND (reference sequence). The length of the CDR3 is 13 residues. The CDR3 nucleotides are TGTGCCACCTCCTGGTCCGAGACCTACGAGCAGTACTTC. Protein sequence: CATSWSETYEQYF.

This clonotype is categorized as medium-sized. The chain employs TRBV6-6 and TRBJ2-7; 9 positions agree with TRBD1. Germline assignment: CDR1 MNHNY and CDR2 SVGAGI (reference sequence). V lost 7 bases to trimming and J lost 5 bases; unmatched junction nucleotides: 9. The CDR3 is made up of 14 amino acids. Written as DNA, the CDR3 is TGTGCCAGCAAACCGGGACAGGGTATGAACGAGCAGTACTTC. Translating gives CASKPGQGMNEQYF.

This clonotype was seen at least ten times. This chain links TRBV11-1 with TRBJ1-2, with TRBD1 matching 8 bases. The CDR3 has 12 residues. Germline V gives CDR1 SGHAT, CDR2 FQDESV (reference sequence). The junction had 0 bases not matched to a gene; V was cut back by 2 bases and J by 7 bases. The CDR3 bases are TGTGCCAGCAGCTTACAGGGGGCTGGCTACACCTTC. Translating gives CASSLQGAGYTF.

The chain couples TRBV2 to TRBJ2-1; a weak D match, TRBD2 (6 bases). This CDR3 spans 13 amino acids. CDR1 is SNHLY, CDR2 FYNNEI, per germline. V lost 4 bases to trimming and J lost 6 bases, with 10 bases between them. The CDR3 spells CASSGRETNEQFF. The CDR3 nucleotides are TGTGCCAGCAGTGGCCGGGAGACCAATGAGCAGTTCTTC.

V usage is TRBV7-9 and J usage is TRBJ2-7, with TRBD1 matching 9 bases. V lost 5 bases to trimming and J lost 4 bases; unmatched junction nucleotides: 6. Germline V gene sequence: CDR1 SEHNR, CDR2 FQNEAQ (reference sequence). CDR3 size: 14 residues. CDR3 sequence reads: CASSAPGQGYEQYF. The CDR3 bases are TGTGCCAGCAGCGCCCCTGGACAGGGGTACGAGCAGTACTTC. The full variable domain, rest sourced from reference TRBV7-9 and TRBJ2-7, is DTGVSQNPRHKITKRGQNVTFRCDPISEHNRLYWYRQTLGQGPEFLTYFQNEAQLEKSRLLSDRFSAERPKGSFSTLEIQRTEQGDSAMYLCASSAPGQGYEQYFGPGTRLTVT.

V and J are TRBV7-9 and TRBJ1-5; no clear D gene. Per germline, CDR1 SEHNR and CDR2 FQNEAQ (reference sequence). The ends were cut back, 6 bases at V and 7 bases at J, with 13 bases in the middle. The length of the CDR3 is 13 residues. This CDR3 reads CASSLAGAQPQHF. The CDR3 coding sequence is TGTGCCAGCAGTTTGGCGGGTGCACAGCCCCAGCATTTT. The whole variable domain, filled in from reference TRBV7-9 and TRBJ1-5, reads DTGVSQNPRHKITKRGQNVTFRCDPISEHNRLYWYRQTLGQGPEFLTYFQNEAQLEKSRLLSDRFSAERPKGSFSTLEIQRTEQGDSAMYLCASSLAGAQPQHFGDGTRLSIL.

J is TRBJ1-1 and V is TRBV19; unclear D gene. The V gene lost 10 bases and the J gene lost 4 bases, with 16 bases spanning the gap. This CDR3 comprises 13 residues. The germline V gene encodes CDR1 LNHDA and CDR2 SQIVND (reference sequence). The DNA of the CDR3 is TGTGCCACGCAGCAGGTCTGGGGCACTGAAGCTTTCTTT. Amino acid sequence: CATQQVWGTEAFF.

The CDR3 region has the DNA TGCAGCGTAGACAGGGGCAATGAGCAGTTCTTC. Translation gives CSVDRGNEQFF. V gene TRBV29-1 combines with J gene TRBJ2-1, with TRBD1 identical over 8 bases. In germline, CDR1 is SQVTM, CDR2 ANQGSEA. The trim removed 6 bases at V and 6 bases at J, leaving 1 base unmatched. The CDR3 spans 11 residues.